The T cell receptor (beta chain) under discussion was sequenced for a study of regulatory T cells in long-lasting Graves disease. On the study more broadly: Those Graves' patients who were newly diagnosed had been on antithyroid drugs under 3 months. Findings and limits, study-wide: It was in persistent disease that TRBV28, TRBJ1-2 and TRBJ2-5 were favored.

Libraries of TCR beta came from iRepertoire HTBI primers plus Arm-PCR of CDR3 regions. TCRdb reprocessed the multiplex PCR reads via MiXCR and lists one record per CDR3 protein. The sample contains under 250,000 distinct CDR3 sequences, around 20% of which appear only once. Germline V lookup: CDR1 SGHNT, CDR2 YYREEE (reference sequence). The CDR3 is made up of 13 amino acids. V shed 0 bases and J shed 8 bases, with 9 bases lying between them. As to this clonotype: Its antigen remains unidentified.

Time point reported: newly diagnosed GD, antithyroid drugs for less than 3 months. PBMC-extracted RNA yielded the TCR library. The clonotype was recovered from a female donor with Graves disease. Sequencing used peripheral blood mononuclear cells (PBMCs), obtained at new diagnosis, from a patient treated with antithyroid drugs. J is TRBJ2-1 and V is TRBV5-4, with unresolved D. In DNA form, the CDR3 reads TGTGCCAGCAGCTTGGTGCCAGCCGATGAGCAGTTCTTC. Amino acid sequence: CASSLVPADEQFF.